This T cell receptor (beta chain) was captured by sequencing in a study of blood T cell repertoires in COVID-19. Germline assignment: CDR1 SSHAT and CDR2 FNYEAQ (reference sequence). V dropped 5 bases and J dropped 0 bases, with 13 bases sitting between them. There are 16 residues in the CDR3. Authors' data handling: Amplifying reference gene primers gave estimates of nucleated cell counts. This table comes from immunoSEQ multiplex PCR, and its TCRdb copy is limited to in-frame clones, with some not included. V and J calls and clone size come straight from that table; D and trimming were deduced from the DNA. The sample includes over 150,000 clones, around 80% seen only once; the top ten take more than 5.5%. Grouping used clinical history reported by participants in a survey and questionnaire.

Specimen: PBMCs or T cells enriched from blood (not recorded which). The chain joins TRBV7-7 to TRBJ2-2; D is perhaps TRBD1 (6 bases). The receptor was derived from a man between 45 and 60 years old who had recovered from COVID-19. The CDR3 region has the DNA TGTGCCAGCAGCAGTACTTCAGGGGCGAACACCGGGGAGCTGTTTTTT. Its translation: CASSSTSGANTGELFF.